This record looks at one TCR beta chain sequence and its context. Its antigen is not known. The data are from a study of T cells in Graves' hyperthyroidism and ophthalmopathy. Study-wide points: A median around 5.9 months before onset, the model predicted ophthalmopathy. Blood held most thyroid clonotypes expanded above 0.001 frequency.

TCR beta CDR3 regions were amplified from RNA transcripts. Researchers ran a first-round RT-PCR on the TCR CDR3 using the HTBI primer set. TCRdb redid the calling of the multiplex PCR reads with MiXCR, one entry per CDR3 protein. The sample has roughly 660,000 distinct CDR3 sequences; 17% are singletons. Germline V CDR1 and CDR2: SGHDT, YYEEEE. V shed 5 bases and J 4 bases; nucleotides not matched to a gene: 7. CDR3 size: 14 residues. Sequenced input: blood. The chain couples TRBV5-6 to TRBJ1-2, with 8 nucleotides matching TRBD1. This clonotype was sampled from a man aged 50-60 years with Graves' hyperthyroidism. In DNA form, the CDR3 reads TGTGCCAGCAGGACTACCGGGACAGGCTATGGCTACACCTTC. Translation gives CASRTTGTGYGYTF.